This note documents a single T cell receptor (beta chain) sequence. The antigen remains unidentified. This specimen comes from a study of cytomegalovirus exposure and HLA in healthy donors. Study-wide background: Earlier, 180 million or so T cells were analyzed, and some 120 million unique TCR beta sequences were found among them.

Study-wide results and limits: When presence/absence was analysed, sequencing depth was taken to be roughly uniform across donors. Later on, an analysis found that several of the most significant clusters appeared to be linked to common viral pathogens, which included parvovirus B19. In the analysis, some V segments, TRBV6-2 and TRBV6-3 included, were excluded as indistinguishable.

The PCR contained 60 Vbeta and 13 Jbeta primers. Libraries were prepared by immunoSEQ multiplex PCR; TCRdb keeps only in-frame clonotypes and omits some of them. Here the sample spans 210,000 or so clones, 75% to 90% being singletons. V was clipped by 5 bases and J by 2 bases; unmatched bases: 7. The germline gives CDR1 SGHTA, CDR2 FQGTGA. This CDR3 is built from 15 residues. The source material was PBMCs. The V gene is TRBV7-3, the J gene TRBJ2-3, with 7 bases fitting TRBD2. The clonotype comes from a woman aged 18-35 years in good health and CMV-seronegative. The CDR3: CASSPGRGITDTQYF. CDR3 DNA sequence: TGTGCCAGCAGCCCCGGGCGGGGGATCACAGATACGCAGTATTTT.